This T cell receptor beta chain is drawn from a study of OX40 agonist ivuxolimab in advanced cancers. Study-level background: The patients' treatment was ivuxolimab, an agonistic anti-OX40 (CD134) antibody.

Germline lookup yields CDR1 MNHNY and CDR2 SVGAGI (reference sequence). The CDR3 spans 13 residues. The V end lost 6 bases, the J end lost 1 base, and 9 bases lay between the germline ends. The data were produced by immunoSEQ multiplex PCR, yet TCRdb's version contains in-frame clones alone and is incomplete. The sample has about 60,000 clones, roughly nine tenths seen once. The V call is TRBV6-6, the J call TRBJ1-1, with D uncertain. The source is an adult with an advanced solid tumor such as melanoma, head and neck, liver or kidney cancer. Material: CD4+ or CD8+ T cells sorted from blood, obtained in a trial of the OX40 agonist ivuxolimab. CDR3 residues: CASRQAENTEAFF. In nucleotides, the CDR3 is TGTGCCAGCAGACAAGCGGAGAACACTGAAGCTTTCTTT.